This T cell receptor beta chain was found in a study of shared clonotypes between healthy human individuals. In the sorted-subset replicate PCRs, 200 ng DNA, roughly 30,000 T cell genomes, was used. Sequenced by immunoSEQ multiplex PCR; TCRdb stores in-frame clones only, minus some. The sample consists of 950,000 to 1,100,000 clones, approximately 78% of them appearing once. General study points: A reduction in generation probabilities was seen for non-shared clonotypes relative to those shared by all four donors. Sorted-subset sequencing, rarefaction showed, was incomplete despite large depth.

V lost 4 bases, J lost 0 bases, and 13 bases lay in between. Germline values: CDR1 SEHNR, CDR2 FQNEAQ (reference sequence). This CDR3 is built from 16 residues. This clone was seen at least ten times. The antigen is undetermined. The sequencing input was memory CD4+ T cells from PBMCs. As to subset: CD45RA-negative fraction. The sequence was obtained from a man younger than 30 in good health. Some clones in this sample may be carry-over from other donors' samples. The chain uses TRBV7-9 and TRBJ2-4; tentative D call: TRBD2 (5 bases). CDR3 region: CASSSTSRGAKNIQYF. The CDR3 nucleotides read TGTGCCAGCAGCTCCACAAGCCGGGGAGCCAAAAACATTCAGTACTTC.